The next 11 T cell receptor beta chains were all read from a single sample in a study of blood T cell repertoires in COVID-19. TCRdb's copy holds only in-frame clones and misses some; the assay was immunoSEQ multiplex PCR. The sample yields about 270,000 clones, around 81% seen once. The sequenced material came from peripheral blood. Receptors were obtained from an older woman with active or convalescent COVID-19.

This clone was found a few times. V is TRBV19 and J is TRBJ2-2, with 12 positions matching TRBD2. After removal of 5 bases from V and 5 bases from J, the junction contained 6 bases not matched to a gene. Per the germline V gene, CDR1 is LNHDA and CDR2 is SQIVND (reference sequence). This CDR3 contains 16 residues. Here the CDR3 DNA reads TGTGCCAGTAGTCCGGAAGGACTAGCGGGGACCGGGGAGCTGTTTTTT. This codes for CASSPEGLAGTGELFF. The complete variable domain, with remaining parts taken from reference TRBV19 and TRBJ2-2, reads DGGITQSPKYLFRKEGQNVTLSCEQNLNHDAMYWYRQDPGQGLRLIYYSQIVNDFQKGDIAEGYSVSREKKESFPLTVTSAQKNPTAFYLCASSPEGLAGTGELFFGEGSRLTVL.

V is TRBV6-4 and J is TRBJ1-2; D ambiguous. Germline loops: CDR1 MRHNA, CDR2 SNTAGT. This CDR3 has 16 residues. The V end was cut by 6 bases, the J end by 3 bases, with 20 bases between. CDR3 protein: CASSVESPAGYYGYTF. The CDR3, as DNA: TGTGCCAGCAGCGTCGAGTCCCCGGCAGGCTACTATGGCTACACCTTC.

This chain links TRBV7-2 with TRBJ2-1; no clear D gene. The ends were cut back, 3 bases at V and 8 bases at J, with 11 bases in the middle. Per the germline V gene, CDR1 is SGHTA and CDR2 is FQGNSA. The CDR3 is 13 amino acids. Here the CDR3 reads CASSFGPVDEQFF. As DNA, the CDR3 is TGTGCCAGCAGCTTTGGGCCGGTCGATGAGCAGTTCTTC.

The chain uses TRBV19 and TRBJ1-5; 7 nucleotides match TRBD1. Germline CDR1 and CDR2: LNHDA and SQIVND (reference sequence). Losses at the gene ends were 0 bases for V and 6 bases for J; bases not matched to a gene: 5. The CDR3 sequence is 15 residues long. CDR3 nucleotide sequence: TGTGCCAGTAGTATAGATAGTGCAGGGGGTCAGCCCCAGCATTTT. Amino acids: CASSIDSAGGQPQHF.

The chain joins TRBV16 to TRBJ1-5; no reliable D call. Germline V gene sequence: CDR1 KGHSY, CDR2 FQNENV. V lost 2 bases and J 6 bases, leaving 14 bases between the germline ends. This CDR3 is built from 15 residues. The CDR3 coding sequence is TGTGCCAGCAGCCAACACGTAGCAGGAGGTCAGCCCCAGCATTTT. This translates into CASSQHVAGGQPQHF.

The chain recombines TRBV19 with TRBJ2-7, with D tentatively TRBD2 (5 bases). The germline V gene encodes CDR1 LNHDA and CDR2 SQIVND (reference sequence). The CDR3 covers 14 residues. Trimming removed 1 base at V and 4 bases at J, with 11 bases between. The chain's CDR3 is CASSIVPGSYEQYF. The CDR3 DNA reads as TGTGCCAGTAGTATAGTTCCGGGATCGTACGAGCAGTACTTC.

The chain has TRBV19 and TRBJ2-7, with 7 bases fitting TRBD1. Per germline, CDR1 LNHDA and CDR2 SQIVND (reference sequence). This CDR3 is built from 15 residues. Trimming took 5 bases from V and 0 from J; bases not matched to a gene: 7. The CDR3 DNA follows: TGTGCCAGTAGTCCAGGCACAGGGGACTCCTACGAGCAGTACTTC. It is translated as CASSPGTGDSYEQYF.

CDR3 amino acids: CASSSSVWQGKETQYF. The CDR3 DNA reads TGTGCCAGTAGTTCCTCAGTTTGGCAGGGAAAAGAGACCCAGTACTTC. The chain recombines TRBV19 with TRBJ2-5; the D gene is possibly TRBD1 (5 bases). Per the germline V gene, CDR1 is LNHDA and CDR2 is SQIVND (reference sequence). This CDR3 is 16 amino acids long. V was clipped by 5 bases and J by 3 bases, with 19 bases between them.

The rearrangement links TRBV15 to TRBJ1-2; 10 positions match TRBD1. With V trimmed by 3 bases and J by 7 bases, 2 bases remained unmatched. The germline V gene has CDR1 LNHNV and CDR2 YYDKDF (reference sequence). The CDR3 is made up of 13 amino acids. CDR3 nucleotide sequence: TGTGCCACCAGCAGGGGACAGGGGTCTGGCTACACCTTC. Protein sequence: CATSRGQGSGYTF.

V usage is TRBV18 and J usage is TRBJ2-7; the match to TRBD1 covers 9 bases. In germline, CDR1 is KGHSH, CDR2 LQKENI. J was trimmed by 3 bases and V by 6 bases; bases with no gene match: 9. The CDR3 is 15 residues long. CDR3 coding DNA: TGTGCCAGCTCGTCTACGGGACAGGGTCGCTACGAGCAGTACTTC. Amino acid sequence: CASSSTGQGRYEQYF.

This chain uses TRBV4-1 with TRBJ2-4; 8 bases align to TRBD1. Trimming took 4 bases from V and 5 from J; bases not matched to a gene: 7. The CDR3 length is 15 residues. Germline V gene sequence: CDR1 MGHRA, CDR2 YSYEKL. The CDR3 sequence is CASSLLDRAQNIQYF. The CDR3 nucleotides read TGCGCCAGCAGCCTCCTGGACAGGGCTCAAAACATTCAGTACTTC.